The sequence of this T cell receptor (beta chain) was determined in a study of spatial heterogeneity in lung cancer. Study-level information: The donors, 70 or so patients with untreated early-stage non-small cell lung cancer, provided the samples.

Time point described: blood at routine non-recurrence follow-up after resection. The authors sequenced whole RNA from tumor, nontumor lung or frozen PBMC without sorting. TCRdb independently ran MiXCR on the 5' RACE reads; one entry per CDR3 protein. The sample contains 25,000 to 35,000 distinct CDR3 sequences, less than 11% of which appear only once. This clonotype was observed many times. The specimen was PBMCs, collected at follow-up. This sequence was found in a female donor with early-stage non-small cell lung cancer.

The CDR3 protein is CSLMEAGSTTEAFF. In DNA form, the CDR3 reads TGCAGCCTTATGGAGGCAGGGAGTACGACTGAAGCTTTCTTT. V is TRBV20-1 and J is TRBJ1-1; a possible D gene is TRBD1 (5 bases). The length of the CDR3 is 14 residues. The germline CDR1 and CDR2 sequences are DFQATT and SNEGSKA (reference sequence).